Below, one TCR beta chain is given with its context. Its antigen is unknown. The same CDR3 arises from other DNA sequences in this sample as well. Libraries were prepared by immunoSEQ multiplex PCR; TCRdb keeps only in-frame clonotypes and omits some of them. The data contain about 310,000 clones, around 90% of them seen just once; the ten biggest clones take up approximately 0.9%. This sample is drawn from a study of cytomegalovirus exposure and HLA in healthy donors. In the study overall: The approximately 120 validation repertoires and the roughly 700 first-cohort repertoires shared a platform, a later analysis reported.

Broader study findings: Many donors shared some public TCRs, even though most TCR sequences were rare. Cytomegalovirus association was listed for approximately 150 TCR beta chains. In vitro, a few CMV-associated chains proved specific for CMV antigens.

V shed 5 bases and J shed 1 base, with 14 bases lying between them. Germline loops: CDR1 SGHRS, CDR2 YFSETQ. CDR3 length: 15 residues. The sequenced material came from PBMCs. The sequence was collected from a young man in good health and CMV-seronegative. The chain combines TRBV5-1 with TRBJ2-3; tentatively, D is TRBD2 (6 bases). DNA for the CDR3: TGCGCCAGCAGTGGACGCGGGGCCGGCACAGATACGCAGTATTTT. Translating it yields CASSGRGAGTDTQYF.